The 8 T cell receptor beta chains below come from one sample, sequenced in a study of blood T cells in healthy people across ages. A second PCR of roughly 7 to 11 cycles used a sample-barcoded 5' primer and a J-beta primer mix. Each CDR3 protein is one row after TCRdb ran MiXCR on the 5' RACE reads. The sample has about 1 million distinct CDR3 sequences, approximately 25% seen once. Another study also made use of these data, one on T cells of mothers and their children.

The sample consisted of blood. The receptors were sampled from a girl aged 2 to 9 in good health.

This clonotype came up a few times. The J gene is TRBJ2-3, the V gene TRBV3-1, with D hard to call. The CDR3 length is 14 residues. Germline V gene lookup returns CDR1 LGHDT and CDR2 YNNKEL (reference sequence). V was trimmed by 4 bases and J by 2 bases, leaving 10 bases between them. CDR3 residues: CASSPTALTDTQYF. The CDR3 nucleotides are TGTGCCAGCAGCCCAACAGCCCTCACAGATACGCAGTATTTT.

This clonotype was observed a few times. The rearrangement links TRBV3-1 to TRBJ2-7, with 8 positions matching TRBD2. Germline values: CDR1 LGHDT, CDR2 YNNKEL (reference sequence). Losses at the gene ends were 0 bases for V and 6 bases for J; bases not matched to a gene: 13. The CDR3 has 17 residues. Here the CDR3 DNA reads TGTGCCAGCAGCCAAGAGAGTGGGAGCGGGAGACCGGTCGAGCAGTACTTC. This translates into CASSQESGSGRPVEQYF.

The gene calls are TRBV20-1 and TRBJ1-2; perhaps TRBD1 as D (6 bases). This CDR3 comprises 12 residues. The V gene lost 5 bases and the J gene lost 4 bases, with 11 bases spanning the gap. Germline assignment: CDR1 DFQATT and CDR2 SNEGSKA (reference sequence). CDR3 region: CSAYKGGYGYTF. As DNA, the CDR3 is TGCAGTGCTTATAAGGGGGGCTATGGCTACACCTTC.

This clonotype occurred a few times. The genes are TRBV12-3 or TRBV12-4 and TRBJ2-1; 9 bases are shared with TRBD2. V dropped 3 bases and J dropped 8; count of bases not matched to a gene: 11. This CDR3 comprises 16 residues. CDR3 DNA: TGTGCCAGCAGTTTCCCCTCTAGCGGGGTGAGCGATGAGCAGTTCTTC. Residues: CASSFPSSGVSDEQFF.

This clonotype was detected a few times. V and J are TRBV7-3 and TRBJ2-7, with 8 bases matching TRBD2. The CDR3 has 15 residues. CDR1 and CDR2 from the germline V gene are SGHTA and FQGTGA. J gave up 3 bases and V 4 bases, and 8 bases lay outside the gene matches. The CDR3 reads CASSSFSGELYEQYF. The DNA for the CDR3 is TGTGCCAGCAGCTCGTTTAGCGGGGAGCTCTACGAGCAGTACTTC.

The J gene is TRBJ2-7, the V gene TRBV29-1; 7 bases are a match to TRBD2. CDR1 and CDR2 (germline): SQVTM, ANQGSEA. This CDR3 is 14 amino acids long. V lost 3 bases and J lost 6; bases outside the gene matches: 11. CDR3 sequence (DNA): TGCAGCGTTGAGAGCGCGGGAGTAACGGGCGAGCAGTACTTC. This translates into CSVESAGVTGEQYF.

The rearrangement uses TRBV6-6 and TRBJ2-5, with 10 bases lining up with TRBD2. The V gene end was trimmed by 0 bases and the J gene end by 7 bases; junction bases not matched to a gene: 8. This CDR3 contains 16 residues. Germline lookup yields CDR1 MNHNY and CDR2 SVGAGI (reference sequence). The CDR3 DNA reads TGTGCCAGCAGTTACTCGGGACTAGCGTCTGGCGGGACCCAGTACTTC. The encoded protein is CASSYSGLASGGTQYF.

This rearrangement joins TRBV29-1 to TRBJ1-2, with 9 bases that match TRBD1. The V and J ends lost 2 bases and 8 bases, in that order; junction bases with no gene match: 9. Per the germline V gene, CDR1 is SQVTM and CDR2 is ANQGSEA. The length of the CDR3 is 14 residues. The CDR3 DNA is TGCAGCGTTGAACCCGGGACAGGGACGGGGGGCTACACCTTC. Amino acids: CSVEPGTGTGGYTF.